Following are 4 T cell receptor beta chains from one sample sequenced in a study of cytomegalovirus exposure and HLA in healthy donors. The study ran its PCR with 60 Vbeta and 13 Jbeta primers. Method: immunoSEQ multiplex PCR; TCRdb's copy keeps in-frame clones and lacks some. The sample has fewer than 200,000 clones, 75% to 90% seen once; the top ten hold less than 2.5%. The sample taken for sequencing was PBMCs. Source of these receptors: a male donor in good health and CMV-seronegative.

The V gene is TRBV19, the J gene TRBJ1-5; 9 nucleotides line up with TRBD1. Germline V gene lookup returns CDR1 LNHDA and CDR2 SQIVND (reference sequence). V shed 5 bases and J 4 bases; nucleotides not matched to a gene: 6. The CDR3 loop spans 15 amino acids. CDR3 coding DNA: TGTGCCAGTAGTCGGGACAGGGCCTTTAATCAGCCCCAGCATTTT. Its translation is CASSRDRAFNQPQHF.

The chain recombines TRBV7-9 with TRBJ1-1; TRBD1 aligns across 8 bases. V lost 2 bases, J lost 11 bases, and 13 bases stayed unmatched. The CDR3 sequence is 15 residues long. Germline assignment: CDR1 SEHNR and CDR2 FQNEAQ (reference sequence). The CDR3 DNA is TGTGCCAGCAGCTTACACAGGGGGATGACTATATCGGCTTTCTTT. Residues: CASSLHRGMTISAFF.

This sequence joins TRBV2 and TRBJ2-2; possible D gene TRBD1, 5 bases. The CDR3 spans 16 residues. The V and J ends lost 6 bases and 5 bases respectively, with 19 bases between them. CDR1 is SNHLY, CDR2 FYNNEI, per germline. This chain's CDR3 is CASRAEVGVVTGELFF. CDR3 DNA: TGTGCCAGCAGGGCGGAAGTAGGGGTGGTGACCGGGGAGCTGTTTTTT.

The V and J genes are TRBV4-3 and TRBJ1-4; D remains unclear. From germline, CDR1 is LGHNA and CDR2 YSLEER. The CDR3 contains 16 residues. Between the trimmed V and J ends, which lost 0 bases and 0 bases, there was a span of 8 bases. CDR3 nucleotide sequence: TGCGCCAGCAGCCAAGACAGTTCAGCAACTAATGAAAAACTGTTTTTT. Its translation is CASSQDSSATNEKLFF.